The entry below describes one T cell receptor (beta chain). This entry is derived from a study of OX40 agonist ivuxolimab in advanced cancers. Overall study: Patients were given ivuxolimab, an antibody that agonizes OX40 (CD134).

The germline gives CDR1 MGHRA, CDR2 YSYEKL. The V gene end was trimmed by 0 bases and the J gene end by 4 bases; junction bases not matched to a gene: 7. This CDR3 spans 17 amino acids. Here immunoSEQ multiplex PCR was the method, and the copy in TCRdb shows in-frame clones only, minus some. The sample lists approximately 68,000 clones, under 95% seen once, with about 9.1% in the top ten. The sample was CD4+ or CD8+ T cells sorted from blood, taken in a trial of the OX40 agonist ivuxolimab. This chain uses TRBV4-1 with TRBJ2-3, with TRBD2 identical over 10 bases. The TCR comes from an adult with an advanced solid tumor such as melanoma, head and neck, liver or kidney cancer. The chain's CDR3 is CASSQDGLAGESDTQYF. The CDR3 DNA is TGCGCCAGCAGCCAAGATGGGCTAGCGGGGGAGTCAGATACGCAGTATTTT.